This TCR beta chain was profiled in a study of T cell responses to AZD1222 COVID-19 vaccine. Data came from immunoSEQ multiplex PCR; TCRdb stores just in-frame clones and leaves some out. The sample yields fewer than 110,000 clones, more than 75% seen once. The ends were cut back, 3 bases at V and 1 base at J, with 12 bases in the middle. Germline V gene data show CDR1 as MGHRA and CDR2 as YSYEKL. The CDR3 extends over 15 amino acids. Sequenced material: peripheral blood, taken 28 days after the second AZD1222 dose. This chain connects TRBV4-1 to TRBJ1-1; no definite D call. This TCR was recovered from an adult who received the AZD1222 COVID-19 vaccine. The CDR3 region has the DNA TGCGCCAGCAGCCAGCAGATAACGTGGAACACTGAAGCTTTCTTT. Translating gives CASSQQITWNTEAFF.